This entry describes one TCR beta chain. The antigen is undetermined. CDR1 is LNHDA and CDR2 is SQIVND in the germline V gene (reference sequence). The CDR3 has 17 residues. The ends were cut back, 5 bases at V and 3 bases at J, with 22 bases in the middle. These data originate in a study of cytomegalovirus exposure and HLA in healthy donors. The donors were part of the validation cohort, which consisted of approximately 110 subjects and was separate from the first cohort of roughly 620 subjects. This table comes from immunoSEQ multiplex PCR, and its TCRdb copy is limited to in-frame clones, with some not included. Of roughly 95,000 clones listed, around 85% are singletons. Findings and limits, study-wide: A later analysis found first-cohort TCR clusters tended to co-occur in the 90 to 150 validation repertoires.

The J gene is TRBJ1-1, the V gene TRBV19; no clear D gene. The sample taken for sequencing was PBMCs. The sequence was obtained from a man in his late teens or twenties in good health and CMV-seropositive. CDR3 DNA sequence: TGTGCCAGTAGTCCCAAAGAAGGGAGTATGTCGGACACTGAAGCTTTCTTT. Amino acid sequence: CASSPKEGSMSDTEAFF.